These 6 T cell receptor beta chains share one sample of origin, sequenced in a study of blood T cell repertoires in COVID-19. Generated by immunoSEQ multiplex PCR, the TCRdb table keeps only in-frame clones and is missing some. This sample has almost 400,000 clones, with around 87% found just once. Source material: PBMCs or T cells enriched from blood (not recorded which). The receptors originated from a woman between 25 and 40 years old with acute COVID-19.

The gene calls are TRBV5-4 and TRBJ2-1, with 9 bases matching TRBD1. Germline CDR1 SGHNT, CDR2 YYREEE (reference sequence). The CDR3 has 15 residues. Losses at the gene ends were 2 bases for V and 3 bases for J; bases not matched to a gene: 3. CDR3 in amino acids: CASSFRTGVYNEQFF. For the CDR3, the DNA is TGTGCCAGCAGCTTTAGGACAGGGGTCTACAATGAGCAGTTCTTC.

This clone was counted only a few times. The chain employs TRBV4-1 and TRBJ1-1, with a tentative D call TRBD1 (5 bases). Germline CDR1 is MGHRA and CDR2 is YSYEKL. Trimming took off 1 base at V and 0 bases at J, with 9 bases between the two ends. This CDR3 spans 15 amino acids. The CDR3 bases are TGCGCCAGCAGCCAAGCGGAGGGGATGAACACTGAAGCTTTCTTT. Protein sequence: CASSQAEGMNTEAFF.

This chain uses TRBV3-1 (or the pseudogene TRBV3-2) with TRBJ2-1, with 14 nucleotides matching TRBD2. This CDR3 has 16 amino acids. Germline trimming cut 3 bases from V and 9 bases from J; bases unmatched to any gene: 7. Germline lookup yields CDR1 LGHDT and CDR2 YNNKEL (reference sequence). The CDR3 bases are TGTGCCAGCAGCCAGCAGACTAGCGGGGGGGCAGTTGAGCAGTTCTTC. Residues: CASSQQTSGGAVEQFF.

The CDR3 is CASSPSGGLAGGELFF. Here the CDR3 DNA reads TGTGCCAGCAGCCCCTCAGGAGGACTAGCCGGCGGGGAGCTGTTTTTT. V gene TRBV7-2 combines with J gene TRBJ2-2, with 8 bases matching TRBD2. The CDR3 is 16 amino acids. The V segment lost 5 bases and the J segment 7 bases; nucleotides outside the gene matches: 12. The germline V gene has CDR1 SGHTA and CDR2 FQGNSA.

This clone was seen only once. This chain uses TRBV4-2 with TRBJ1-1; D is perhaps TRBD1 (6 bases). The germline V and J ends were trimmed by 1 base and 1 base, with 10 bases remaining between them. Germline V gene lookup returns CDR1 LGHNA and CDR2 YNFKEQ. There are 15 residues in the CDR3. CDR3 coding DNA: TGTGCCAGCAGCCAAGCTCAGGGGTGGAACACTGAAGCTTTCTTT. This sequence encodes CASSQAQGWNTEAFF.

This chain connects TRBV5-1 to TRBJ1-3, with TRBD1 as a possible D gene (5 bases). The CDR3 sequence is 18 residues long. From germline, CDR1 is SGHRS and CDR2 YFSETQ. Trimming cost V 3 bases and J 0 bases, with 19 bases left between them. CDR3 sequence (DNA): TGCGCCAGCAGCTCGACCCTCGGGGGGGTATTCTCTGGAAACACCATATATTTT. Translated, it gives CASSSTLGGVFSGNTIYF.